Shown below are 20 T cell receptor beta chains from a single sample sequenced in a study of cytomegalovirus exposure and HLA in healthy donors (dated by TCRdb to 2016 to 2017). Receptor libraries were prepared by the immunoSEQ multiplex PCR assay. The immuneACCESS repertoire file appears here via TCRdb, limited to in-frame rearrangements. These files lack a portion of the clones; in checked studies, under half of the deficit traces to unresolved V genes, and the cause of the others is not known. The table for this sample lists about 160,000 clones; around 92% of them were counted only once. About a tenth of the sample is held by the ten biggest clonotypes. Source material: PBMCs. Receptor source: a woman between 18 and 29 years old in good health and CMV-seropositive.

This chain joins TRBV21-1 and TRBJ1-1. TRBV21-1 is a pseudogene segment. The CDR3 length is 14 residues. CDR3 amino acids: CASSYPVMNTEAFF. The DNA of the CDR3 is TGTGCCAGCAGTTATCCGGTTATGAACACTGAAGCTTTCTTT.

The V call is TRBV10-3, the J call TRBJ2-1; no reliable D call. Germline CDR1 and CDR2: ENHRY and SYGVKD. Trimming took 2 bases from V and 4 from J, leaving 6 bases between them. The CDR3 runs 13 residues. The CDR3 coding sequence is TGTGCCATCAGTGAGCTACAGTACAATGAGCAGTTCTTC. Translated: CAISELQYNEQFF.

The gene calls are TRBV11-2 and TRBJ2-7; possibly TRBD2 for D (7 bases). Germline V lookup: CDR1 SGHAT, CDR2 FQNNGV. This CDR3 has 14 residues. Trimming left V 3 bases short and J 2 bases short, with 11 bases between. Here the CDR3 DNA reads TGTGCCAGCAGCTTGGGAGGGGGGGCCTACGAGCAGTACTTC. Protein: CASSLGGGAYEQYF.

The chain joins TRBV18 to TRBJ2-2, with 10 bases matching TRBD2. Germline assignment: CDR1 KGHSH and CDR2 LQKENI. The CDR3 is 16 residues long. V trimming: 1 base; J trimming: 7 bases; junction bases outside the gene matches: 6. CDR3 sequence (DNA): TGTGCCAGCTCACCACTACTAGCGGGACGAGGCGGGGAGCTGTTTTTT. It translates to CASSPLLAGRGGELFF.

V gene TRBV7-9 combines with J gene TRBJ2-7; D is unresolved. V was trimmed by 4 bases and J by 9 bases, leaving 10 bases between them. Germline V gene data show CDR1 as SEHNR and CDR2 as FQNEAQ (reference sequence). The CDR3 is 11 amino acids. As DNA, the CDR3 is TGTGCCAGCAGCTCCGCGTATGTGCAGTACTTC. Amino acids: CASSSAYVQYF.

Of note for this clone: A junction end diverges from the germline sequence, so it may reflect a read error. J is TRBJ2-3 and V is TRBV7-9, with D possibly TRBD1 on 5 matching bases. Germline V gene sequence: CDR1 SEHNR, CDR2 FQNEAQ (reference sequence). CDR3 length: 12 amino acids. The CDR3 DNA is TGTGCCAGCAGCTTAAATTCTGGCCCACAGGATTTT. It translates to CASSLNSGPQDF.

J is TRBJ2-7 and V is TRBV4-2; the D gene is possibly TRBD2 (6 bases). V lost 5 bases to trimming and J lost 1 base, with 18 bases between them. This CDR3 has 16 amino acids. The germline V gene has CDR1 LGHNA and CDR2 YNFKEQ. The CDR3 region is CASSTGVGLRSYEQYF. CDR3 nucleotide sequence: TGTGCCAGCAGCACTGGGGTGGGACTTAGATCCTACGAGCAGTACTTC.

The rearrangement links TRBV9 to TRBJ2-7, with TRBD2 identical over 9 bases. This CDR3 region has 14 residues. Trimming took 4 bases from V and 7 from J; bases not matched to a gene: 9. Germline CDR1 is SGDLS and CDR2 is YYNGEE. The DNA of the CDR3 is TGTGCCAGCAGCATTAGCGGGAGAGAAAGGGAGCAGTACTTC. Translation: CASSISGREREQYF.

The chain recombines TRBV4-3 with TRBJ2-2, with D perhaps TRBD2 (5 bases). CDR3 length: 16 residues. V lost 0 bases and J lost 5, with 13 bases in between. Germline V CDR1 and CDR2: LGHNA, YSLEER. CDR3 region: CASSQEYGIFTGELFF. As DNA, the CDR3 is TGCGCCAGCAGCCAAGAGTACGGGATATTTACCGGGGAGCTGTTTTTT.

This clone was seen once. The J gene is TRBJ2-2, the V gene TRBV19; 8 bases line up with TRBD1. The CDR3 runs to 15 residues. Germline loops: CDR1 LNHDA, CDR2 SQIVND (reference sequence). Losses at the gene ends were 7 bases for V and 5 bases for J; bases not matched to a gene: 9. CDR3 sequence: CASTPPGQVTGELFF. The CDR3 DNA is TGTGCCAGTACCCCACCGGGACAGGTGACCGGGGAGCTGTTTTTT.

CDR3 nucleotide sequence: TGTGCCAGCAGCTTAGCCCGCGGGGAGCTGTTTTTT. Protein: CASSLARGELFF. The chain carries TRBV7-8 and TRBJ2-2, with D unresolved. Germline CDR1 SGHVS, CDR2 FQNEAQ. The length of the CDR3 is 12 residues. Deletions cut 0 bases from V and 7 bases from J, with 3 bases between.

This clone has more than one count but fewer than ten. This chain connects TRBV6-6 to TRBJ2-2; 7 bases are a match to TRBD2. CDR1 is MNHNY, CDR2 SVGAGI, per germline (reference sequence). This CDR3 is 13 amino acids long. With V trimmed by 2 bases and J by 6 bases, 0 bases remained unmatched. CDR3 DNA: TGTGCCAGCAGTTACGGGAGGGCCGGGGAGCTGTTTTTT. Translating gives CASSYGRAGELFF.

The rearrangement links TRBV4-1 to TRBJ1-2; a possible D gene is TRBD1 (5 bases). V was clipped by 0 bases and J by 7 bases, with 9 bases between them. The CDR3 runs to 13 residues. Germline assignment: CDR1 MGHRA and CDR2 YSYEKL. CDR3 protein: CASSQDRGFGYTF. CDR3 in DNA: TGCGCCAGCAGCCAAGATAGGGGATTTGGCTACACCTTC.

The gene calls are TRBV7-8 and TRBJ1-5; D not resolved. Trimming left V 5 bases short and J 0 bases short, with 14 bases between. The CDR3 covers 16 residues. Germline lookup yields CDR1 SGHVS and CDR2 FQNEAQ. The CDR3 sequence: CASSPSWANSNQPQHF. As DNA, the CDR3 is TGTGCCAGCAGCCCATCGTGGGCGAATAGCAATCAGCCCCAGCATTTT.

V gene TRBV19 combines with J gene TRBJ2-5, with D possibly TRBD2 on 5 matching bases. The CDR3 runs 15 residues. Trimming removed 5 bases from V and 2 bases from J, with 15 bases in between. Looked up from germline, CDR1 is LNHDA and CDR2 is SQIVND (reference sequence). The CDR3 DNA is TGTGCCAGTAGTCAAACTAGTGTGACACAAGAGACCCAGTACTTC. Translated, it gives CASSQTSVTQETQYF.

This chain joins TRBV11-2 and TRBJ2-1; 10 nucleotides align to TRBD2. J gave up 3 bases and V 4 bases, and 6 bases lay outside the gene matches. Germline lookup yields CDR1 SGHAT and CDR2 FQNNGV. CDR3 size: 16 residues. The CDR3 protein is CASSWVLAGVYNEQFF. In nucleotides, the CDR3 is TGTGCCAGCAGCTGGGTCCTAGCGGGAGTCTACAATGAGCAGTTCTTC.

This clone was detected once. The genes are TRBV27 and TRBJ2-5, with TRBD1 matching 8 bases. The CDR3 totals 14 residues. Germline-derived CDR1 and CDR2 are MNHEY and SMNVEV (reference sequence). Trimming cost V 0 bases and J 11 bases; bases outside gene matches: 8. The CDR3 nucleotides read TGTGCCAGCAGTTTATCCCGGGGACAGGATGAGCAGTACTTC. Its translation: CASSLSRGQDEQYF.

The J gene is TRBJ2-5, the V gene TRBV9; the match to TRBD1 covers 8 bases. From germline, CDR1 is SGDLS and CDR2 YYNGEE. This CDR3 spans 14 amino acids. V lost 3 bases to trimming and J lost 5 bases; unmatched junction nucleotides: 6. The CDR3 DNA reads as TGTGCCAGCAGCGCCCAGGGGGCTGAGGAGACCCAGTACTTC. Translated, it gives CASSAQGAEETQYF.

The chain is built from TRBV7-3 and TRBJ2-1; 9 bases fit TRBD2. The V segment lost 2 bases and the J segment 3 bases; nucleotides outside the gene matches: 8. Germline V gene data show CDR1 as SGHTA and CDR2 as FQGTGA. The CDR3 length is 17 residues. The CDR3 loop reads CASSLEVSGRYYNEQFF. The CDR3 bases are TGTGCCAGCAGCTTAGAAGTAAGCGGGAGGTACTACAATGAGCAGTTCTTC. Complete variable domain (other parts from reference TRBV7-3 and TRBJ2-1): GAGVSQTPSNKVTEKGKYVELRCDPISGHTALYWYRQSLGQGPEFLIYFQGTGAADDSGLPNDRFFAVRPEGSVSTLKIQRTERGDSAVYLCASSLEVSGRYYNEQFFGPGTRLTVL.

The V call is TRBV4-2, the J call TRBJ2-7; 7 nucleotides line up with TRBD2. Germline CDR1 and CDR2: LGHNA and YNFKEQ. With 2 bases clipped from V and 1 base from J, the junction kept 5 bases outside the gene matches. The CDR3 contains 15 residues. CDR3 DNA sequence: TGTGCCAGCAGCCAATCCGGCGGGAGTTCCTACGAGCAGTACTTC. Translating it yields CASSQSGGSSYEQYF.